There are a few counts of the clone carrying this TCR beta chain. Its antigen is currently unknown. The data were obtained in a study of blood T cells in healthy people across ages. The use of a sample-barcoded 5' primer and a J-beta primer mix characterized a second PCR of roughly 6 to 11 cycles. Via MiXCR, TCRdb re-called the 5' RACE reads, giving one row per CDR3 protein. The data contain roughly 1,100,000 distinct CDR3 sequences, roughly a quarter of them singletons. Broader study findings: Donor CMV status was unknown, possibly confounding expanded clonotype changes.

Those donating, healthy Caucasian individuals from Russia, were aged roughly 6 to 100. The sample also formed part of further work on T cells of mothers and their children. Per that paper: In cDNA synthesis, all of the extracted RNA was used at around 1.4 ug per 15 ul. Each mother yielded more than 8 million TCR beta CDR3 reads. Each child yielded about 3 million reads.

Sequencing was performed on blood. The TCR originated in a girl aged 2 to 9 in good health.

CDR3 sequence (DNA): TGTGCCAGCAGTGCGGACCTCGAGGGCACAGATACGCAGTATTTT. This translates into CASSADLEGTDTQYF. The chain recombines TRBV7-2 with TRBJ2-3; D is uncertain. V lost 6 bases to trimming and J lost 1 base, with 14 bases between them. The CDR3 length is 15 residues. CDR1 is SGHTA and CDR2 is FQGNSA in the germline V gene.